The present entry profiles one TCR beta chain with its context. The antigen is undetermined. These data are taken from a study of T cell responses to AZD1222 COVID-19 vaccine. General study points: Following two doses of AZD1222, Spike-specific TCR breadth and depth rose. Scientists sampled the repertoires only once the peak T cell response had passed. Among the donors, most were white British and more were female, and clonal diversity was possibly underestimated. Dominant CD4 TCR responses targeted spike regions 160-218 and 743-854.

Trimming took 5 bases from V and 1 from J; bases not matched to a gene: 13. The germline V gene encodes CDR1 MDHEN and CDR2 SYDVKM. This CDR3 contains 18 residues. Clones were sequenced by immunoSEQ multiplex PCR, and TCRdb holds only the in-frame ones, with some missing. The profile shows 55,000 to 80,000 clones, roughly 84% of them singletons. This TCR was sampled from an adult in good health. This specimen consisted of peripheral blood, obtained on day 0 of AZD1222 vaccination. The chain uses TRBV28 and TRBJ1-5; 8 bases fit TRBD1. Here the CDR3 DNA reads TGTGCCAGCAGTGAACAGGCTCAGGACAGGGTAAGCAATCAGCCCCAGCATTTT. It encodes CASSEQAQDRVSNQPQHF.